This T cell receptor beta chain was recorded in a study of blood T cell repertoires in COVID-19. Study summary: Specimens from acute and convalescent COVID-19 originated in the United States, Italy and Spain. PBMCs, B-cell-depleted T cells, or T cells provided the cDNA or gDNA that made up the material.

As originally analysed: Nucleated cell counts were estimated from reference gene primer amplification. Sequencing was performed with immunoSEQ multiplex PCR; in TCRdb, only in-frame clones are kept and a portion is missing. From that table come the V and J calls and clone size; the DNA was used to work out D and trimming. This table has roughly 260,000 clones, about 90% appearing once. The CDR3 totals 13 residues. V was pared by 1 base and J by 2 bases, with 5 bases between. Germline lookup yields CDR1 SGHTA and CDR2 FQGTGA. This sequence joins TRBV7-3 and TRBJ1-1; D unresolved. The sequence was collected from a woman aged 50 to 60 with acute or convalescent COVID-19. The sequenced sample consisted of peripheral blood. CDR3 region: CASSLIANTEAFF. The CDR3 DNA is TGTGCCAGCAGCTTAATAGCTAACACTGAAGCTTTCTTT.